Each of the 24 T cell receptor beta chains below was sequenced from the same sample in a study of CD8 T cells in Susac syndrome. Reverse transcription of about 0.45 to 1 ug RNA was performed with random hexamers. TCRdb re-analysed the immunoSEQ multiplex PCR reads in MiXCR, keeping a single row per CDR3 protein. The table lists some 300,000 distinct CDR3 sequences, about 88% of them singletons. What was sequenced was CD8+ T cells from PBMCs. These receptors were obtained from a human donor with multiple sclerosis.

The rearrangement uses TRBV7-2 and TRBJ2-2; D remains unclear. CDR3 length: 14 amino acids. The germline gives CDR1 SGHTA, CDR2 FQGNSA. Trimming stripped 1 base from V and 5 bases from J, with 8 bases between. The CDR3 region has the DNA TGTGCCAGCAGCTTAGAGCTAGTGACCGGGGAGCTGTTTTTT. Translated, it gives CASSLELVTGELFF.

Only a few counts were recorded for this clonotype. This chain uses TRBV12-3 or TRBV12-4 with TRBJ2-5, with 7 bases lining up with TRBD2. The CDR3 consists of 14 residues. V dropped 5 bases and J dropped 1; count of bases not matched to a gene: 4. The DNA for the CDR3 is TGTGCCAGCAGTGGGAGCGGGATCCAAGAGACCCAGTACTTC. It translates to CASSGSGIQETQYF.

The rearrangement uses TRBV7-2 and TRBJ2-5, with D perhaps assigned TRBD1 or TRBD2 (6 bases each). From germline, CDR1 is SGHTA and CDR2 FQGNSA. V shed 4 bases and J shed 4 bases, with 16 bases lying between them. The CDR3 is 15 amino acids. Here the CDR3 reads CASSSPGGLIETQYF. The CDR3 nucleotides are TGTGCCAGCAGCTCCCCCGGGGGCCTCATAGAGACCCAGTACTTC.

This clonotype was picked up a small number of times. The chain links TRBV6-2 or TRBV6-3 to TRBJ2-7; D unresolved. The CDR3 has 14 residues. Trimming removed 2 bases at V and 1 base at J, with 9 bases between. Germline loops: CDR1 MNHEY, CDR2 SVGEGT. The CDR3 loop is CASSYVGQSYEQYF. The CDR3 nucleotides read TGTGCCAGCAGTTACGTCGGGCAGTCCTACGAGCAGTACTTC.

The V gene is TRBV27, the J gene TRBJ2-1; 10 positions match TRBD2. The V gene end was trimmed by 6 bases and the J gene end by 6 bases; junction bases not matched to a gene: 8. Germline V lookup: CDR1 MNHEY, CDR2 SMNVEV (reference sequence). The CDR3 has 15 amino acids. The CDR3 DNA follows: TGTGCCAGCAGCTACGGACTAGCGGTTGGCAATGAGCAGTTCTTC. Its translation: CASSYGLAVGNEQFF.

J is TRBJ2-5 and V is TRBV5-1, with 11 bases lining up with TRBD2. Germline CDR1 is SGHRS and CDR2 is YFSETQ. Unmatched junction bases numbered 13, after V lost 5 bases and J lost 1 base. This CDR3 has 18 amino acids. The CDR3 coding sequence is TGCGCCAGCAGACTGGGAGAGGGACTAGCGGTCTTCCAAGAGACCCAGTACTTC. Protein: CASRLGEGLAVFQETQYF.

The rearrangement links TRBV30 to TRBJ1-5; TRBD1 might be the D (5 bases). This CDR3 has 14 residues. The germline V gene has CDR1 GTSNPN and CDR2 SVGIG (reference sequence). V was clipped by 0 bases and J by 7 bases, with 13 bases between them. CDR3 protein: CAWSVGQGAQPQHF. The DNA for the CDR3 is TGTGCCTGGAGTGTAGGGCAGGGTGCCCAGCCCCAGCATTTT.

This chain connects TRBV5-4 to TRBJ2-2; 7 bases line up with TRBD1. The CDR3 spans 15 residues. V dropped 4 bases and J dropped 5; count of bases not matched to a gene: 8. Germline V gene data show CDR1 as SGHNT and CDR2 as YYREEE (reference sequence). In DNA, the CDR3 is TGTGCCAGCAGCCCCCGGACAGGTCGGACCGGGGAGCTGTTTTTT. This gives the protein CASSPRTGRTGELFF.

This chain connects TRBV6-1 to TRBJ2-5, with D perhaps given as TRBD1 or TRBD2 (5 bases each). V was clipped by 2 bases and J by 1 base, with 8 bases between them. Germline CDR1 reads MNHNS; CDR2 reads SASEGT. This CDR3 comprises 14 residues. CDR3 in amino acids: CASSEYGTQETQYF. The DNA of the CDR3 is TGTGCCAGCAGTGAATACGGGACCCAAGAGACCCAGTACTTC.

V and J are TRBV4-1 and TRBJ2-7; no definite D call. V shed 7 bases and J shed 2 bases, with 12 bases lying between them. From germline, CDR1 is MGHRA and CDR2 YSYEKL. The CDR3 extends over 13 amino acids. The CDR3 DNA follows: TGCGCCAGCATGGATTTAACCACCTACGAGCAGTACTTC. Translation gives CASMDLTTYEQYF.

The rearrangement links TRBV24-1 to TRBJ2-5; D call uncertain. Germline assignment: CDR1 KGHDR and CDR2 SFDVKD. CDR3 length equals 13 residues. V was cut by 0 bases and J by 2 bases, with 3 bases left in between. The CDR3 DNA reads TGTGCCACCAGTGATTTGGATCAAGAGACCCAGTACTTC. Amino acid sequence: CATSDLDQETQYF.

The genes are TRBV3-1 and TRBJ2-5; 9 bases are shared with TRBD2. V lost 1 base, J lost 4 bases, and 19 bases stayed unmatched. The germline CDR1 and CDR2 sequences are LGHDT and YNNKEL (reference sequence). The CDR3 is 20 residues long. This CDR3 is CASSQGGEGGTAGGSETQYF. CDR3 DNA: TGTGCCAGCAGCCAAGGAGGTGAAGGGGGTACAGCGGGAGGTTCAGAGACCCAGTACTTC.

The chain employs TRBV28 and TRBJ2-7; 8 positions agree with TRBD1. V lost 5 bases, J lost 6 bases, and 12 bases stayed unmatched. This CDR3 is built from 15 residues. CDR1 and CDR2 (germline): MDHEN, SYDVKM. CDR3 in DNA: TGTGCCAGCAGTATCCCTCGGACAGGGATTATCGAGCAGTACTTC. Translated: CASSIPRTGIIEQYF.

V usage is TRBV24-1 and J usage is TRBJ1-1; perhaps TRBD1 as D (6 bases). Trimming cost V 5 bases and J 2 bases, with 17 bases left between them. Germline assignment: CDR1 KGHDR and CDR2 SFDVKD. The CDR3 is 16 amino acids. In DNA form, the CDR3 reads TGTGCCACCAGTGCTCACCCGGCACAGGGAAACACTGAAGCTTTCTTT. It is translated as CATSAHPAQGNTEAFF.

Written as DNA, the CDR3 is TGTGCCAGCAGCTTGGGGGCAGGGCACAATGAGCAGTTCTTC. Translated, it gives CASSLGAGHNEQFF. The chain carries TRBV5-4 and TRBJ2-1, with D maybe TRBD1 (5 bases). Germline lookup yields CDR1 SGHNT and CDR2 YYREEE (reference sequence). CDR3 size: 14 residues. V gave up 0 bases and J gave up 5 bases, with 9 bases separating them.

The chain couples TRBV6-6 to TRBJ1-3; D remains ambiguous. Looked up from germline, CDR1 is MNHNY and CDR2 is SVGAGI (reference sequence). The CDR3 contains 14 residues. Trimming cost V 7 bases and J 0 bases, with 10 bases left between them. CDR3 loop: CASTPVGSGNTIYF. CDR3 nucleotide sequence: TGTGCCAGCACCCCCGTGGGCTCTGGAAACACCATATATTTT.

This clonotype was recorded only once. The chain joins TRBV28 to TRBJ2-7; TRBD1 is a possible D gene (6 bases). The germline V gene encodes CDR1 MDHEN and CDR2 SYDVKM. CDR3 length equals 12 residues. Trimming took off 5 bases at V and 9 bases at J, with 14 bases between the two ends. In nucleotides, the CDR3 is TGTGCCAGCAGTACCACAGGGACCTTGCAGTACTTC. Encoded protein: CASSTTGTLQYF. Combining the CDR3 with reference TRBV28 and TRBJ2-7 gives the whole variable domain DVKVTQSSRYLVKRTGEKVFLECVQDMDHENMFWYRQDPGLGLRLIYFSYDVKMKEKGDIPEGYSVSREKKERFSLILESASTNQTSMYLCASSTTGTLQYFGPGTRLTVT.

This CDR3 is CASSLVSGSFTDTQYF. The CDR3 DNA reads TGTGCCAGCAGTTTGGTTAGCGGGAGTTTCACAGATACGCAGTATTTT. The chain employs TRBV28 and TRBJ2-3, with TRBD2 matching over 9 bases. There are 16 residues in the CDR3. CDR1 is MDHEN and CDR2 is SYDVKM in the germline V gene. The junction had 6 bases not matched to a gene; V was cut back by 3 bases and J by 2 bases.

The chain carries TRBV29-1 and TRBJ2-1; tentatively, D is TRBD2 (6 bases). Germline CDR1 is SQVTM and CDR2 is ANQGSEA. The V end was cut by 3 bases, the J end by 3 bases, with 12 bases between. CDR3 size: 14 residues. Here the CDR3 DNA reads TGCAGCGTTGAGTCGGGGGATCTCTACAATGAGCAGTTCTTC. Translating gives CSVESGDLYNEQFF.

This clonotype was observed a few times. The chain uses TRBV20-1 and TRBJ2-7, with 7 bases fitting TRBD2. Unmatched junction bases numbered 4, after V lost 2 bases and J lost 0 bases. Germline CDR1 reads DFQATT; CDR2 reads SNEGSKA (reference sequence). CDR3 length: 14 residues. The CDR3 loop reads CSARLAEGSYEQYF. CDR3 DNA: TGCAGTGCTAGACTAGCGGAGGGCTCCTACGAGCAGTACTTC.

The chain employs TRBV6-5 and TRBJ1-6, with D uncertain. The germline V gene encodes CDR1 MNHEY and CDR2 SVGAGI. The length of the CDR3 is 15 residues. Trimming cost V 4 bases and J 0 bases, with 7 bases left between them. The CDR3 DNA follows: TGTGCCAGCAGTTTGGGAAGCTCCTATAATTCACCCCTCCACTTT. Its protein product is CASSLGSSYNSPLHF.

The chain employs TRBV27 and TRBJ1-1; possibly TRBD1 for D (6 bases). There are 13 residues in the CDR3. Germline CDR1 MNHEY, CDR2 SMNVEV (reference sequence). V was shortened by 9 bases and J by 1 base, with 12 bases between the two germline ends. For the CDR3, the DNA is TGTGCCAGTCGGAAACAGGGGAACACTGAAGCTTTCTTT. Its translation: CASRKQGNTEAFF.

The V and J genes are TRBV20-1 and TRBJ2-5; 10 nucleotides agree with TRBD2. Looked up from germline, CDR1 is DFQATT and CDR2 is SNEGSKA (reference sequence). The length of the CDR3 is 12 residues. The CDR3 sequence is CNSGRSGETQYF. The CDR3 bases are TGCAATAGCGGGAGGTCGGGAGAGACCCAGTACTTC.

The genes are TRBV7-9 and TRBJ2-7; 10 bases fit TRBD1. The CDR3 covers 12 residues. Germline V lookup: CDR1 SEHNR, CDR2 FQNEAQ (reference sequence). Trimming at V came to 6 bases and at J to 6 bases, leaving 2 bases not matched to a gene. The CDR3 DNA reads TGTGCCAGCAGGGACAGGGGGGTCGAGCAGTACTTC. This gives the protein CASRDRGVEQYF.